These T cell receptor beta chains were read from a single sample in a study of response to subunit inactivated influenza vaccine. MiXCR, run by TCRdb on the RT-PCR reads, gives a single entry per CDR3 protein. The sample has 400,000 to 550,000 distinct CDR3 sequences, about 25% seen once. Sequencing used CD4+ T cells sorted from PBMCs, obtained more than 4 days after vaccination. The origin of the receptors is a man aged 45-65 years who received an inactivated influenza vaccine. CDR3s include the opening cysteine and the closing phenylalanine or tryptophan. The order of the fields is clone size, D gene, J gene, V gene, CDR3 length, CDR3 DNA, CDR3 protein. A D gene is named only where the DNA matches it firmly. Rows give clone size only sometimes, using once, few, many, or a class for an expanded clone.

>few|TRBD2|TRBJ2-1|TRBV20-1|12
TGCAGTGCTAGCGGGAGGGAAAGGGAGCAGTTCTTC
CSASGREREQFF
>-|-|TRBJ1-6|TRBV12-3/TRBV12-4|15
TGTGCCAGCAGTTTGGGGGCGACCTATAATTCACCCCTCCACTTT
CASSLGATYNSPLHF
>few|TRBD1|TRBJ2-5|TRBV5-1|14
TGCGCCAGCAGCTTACAGGGGGCTCAGGAGACCCAGTACTTC
CASSLQGAQETQYF
>-|-|TRBJ2-5|TRBV10-2|12
TGCGCCAGCAGTGAATCCCGGGAGACCCAGTACTTC
CASSESRETQYF
>few|-|TRBJ2-1|TRBV7-2|13
TGTGCCAGCAGCACCCAGGATAGAGATGAGCAGTTCTTC
CASSTQDRDEQFF
>once|-|TRBJ2-7|TRBV10-3|12
TGTGCCATCAGTGAGACGGGTTACGAGCAGTACTTC
CAISETGYEQYF
>many|-|TRBJ2-7|TRBV4-3|13
TGCGCCAGCAGCCAAGGAAACGGGGTGAAGCAGTACTTC
CASSQGNGVKQYF
>-|-|TRBJ1-5|TRBV6-2/TRBV6-3|14
TGTGCCAGCAGTAAATCTAGGGCGGGTCAGCCCCAGCATTTT
CASSKSRAGQPQHF
>-|-|TRBJ2-7|TRBV20-1|14
TGCAGTGCCGCCCCCTTGGCTAAGGGGTACGAGCAGTACTTC
CSAAPLAKGYEQYF
>-|-|TRBJ1-5|TRBV12-3/TRBV12-4|15
TGTGCCAGCAGATCTTCAAGGTCGGGGGGTCAGCCCCAGCATTTT
CASRSSRSGGQPQHF
>few|TRBD2|TRBJ2-1|TRBV24-1|16
TGTGCCACCAGTGATCCTGGACTAGCGGGAGTGTCTGAGCAGTTCTTC
CATSDPGLAGVSEQFF
>-|-|TRBJ1-6|TRBV5-1|14
TGCGCCAGCTCGGCGGATCAGGGAGGCTCACCCCTCCACTTT
CASSADQGGSPLHF
>-|-|TRBJ1-3|TRBV2|14
TGTGCCAGCAGAGCTAACTTAAGGGGAAACACCATATATTTT
CASRANLRGNTIYF
>few|-|TRBJ2-2|TRBV5-1|15
TGCGCCAGCAGCCCCCCGGGGCGTTACACCGGGGAGCTGTTTTTT
CASSPPGRYTGELFF
>many|-|TRBJ2-3|TRBV20-1|14
TGCAGTGCTAGAGATGGGGCGAGCACAGATACGCAGTATTTT
CSARDGASTDTQYF
>few|-|TRBJ2-3|TRBV2|19
TGTGCCAGCAGAGGACGATCTGCCGGGCCTAGCTTCTCCACAGATACGCAGTATTTT
CASRGRSAGPSFSTDTQYF
>-|TRBD2|TRBJ2-3|TRBV6-5|17
TGTGCCAGCAGTCACCCGGGACTAGCGGGGGCCCCAGATACGCAGTATTTT
CASSHPGLAGAPDTQYF
>-|-|TRBJ2-4|TRBV6-2/TRBV6-3|15
TGTGCCAGCAGTAAGGGGCCGCCGGCCAAAAACATTCAGTACTTC
CASSKGPPAKNIQYF
>-|TRBD1|TRBJ2-7|TRBV9|14
TGTGCCAGCAGCACGGACAGGGGACTTGACGAGCAGTACTTC
CASSTDRGLDEQYF
>-|-|TRBJ2-7|TRBV7-2|13
TGTGCCAGCAGTTACAGGGCTTCCTACGAGCAGTACTTC
CASSYRASYEQYF
>-|-|TRBJ1-2|TRBV5-6|14
TGTGCCAGCAGTTTTGGCAGAGAGCTCTATGGCTACACCTTC
CASSFGRELYGYTF
>few|-|TRBJ2-5|TRBV5-1|14
TGCGCCAGCAGCTTGTTACACTTACAAGAGACCCAGTACTTC
CASSLLHLQETQYF
>few|TRBD2|TRBJ2-4|TRBV20-1|13
TGCAGTGCTAGTACGGGGGGTTTTACCATTCAGTACTTC
CSASTGGFTIQYF
>few|-|TRBJ2-5|TRBV29-1|15
TGCAGCGTTGAAGATCGCCGCCTAACAAGAGAGACCCAGTACTTC
CSVEDRRLTRETQYF
>once|-|TRBJ2-1|TRBV7-2|15
TGTGCCAGCAGCTTAGCACAGGGCGGAAGCTATGAGCAGTTCTTC
CASSLAQGGSYEQFF
>-|-|TRBJ2-1|TRBV5-1|15
TGCGCCAGTCGCACCCTCGGGGCTAGAGTCGATGAGCAGTTCTTC
CASRTLGARVDEQFF
>-|TRBD1|TRBJ2-7|TRBV28|15
TGTGCCAGCAGTATTGGAGGGACAGGGATTTTCGAGCAGTACTTC
CASSIGGTGIFEQYF
>-|TRBD1|TRBJ1-4|TRBV7-2|14
TGTGCCAGCAGCCCGCGGACAGGGAACGAAAAACTGTTTTTT
CASSPRTGNEKLFF
>-|TRBD2|TRBJ2-4|TRBV4-3|17
TGCGCCAGCAGCCAAGCCCGGACTAGCGGGGGGGAAAACATTCAGTACTTC
CASSQARTSGGENIQYF